Shown below are 12 T cell receptor beta chains from a single sample sequenced in a study of shared clonotypes between healthy human individuals. The data were produced by immunoSEQ multiplex PCR, yet TCRdb's version contains in-frame clones alone and is incomplete. This sample has nearly 2 million clones, with about 95% found just once. Positive CCR7 selection of CD45RO-negative cells yielded the naive CD8 cells, and terminally differentiated effector memory CD45RA+ cells were excluded. Sequencing was performed on naive CD8+ T cells sorted from blood. All receptors come from a man aged 18 to 35 in good health.

This clone was found once. The rearrangement joins TRBV7-2 to TRBJ2-1; TRBD2 aligns across 12 bases. This CDR3 is built from 16 residues. CDR1 is SGHTA, CDR2 FQGNSA, per germline. After removal of 0 bases from V and 8 bases from J, the junction contained 5 bases not matched to a gene. CDR3 DNA sequence: TGTGCCAGCAGCTTAGCCCTAGCGGGAGGGGGCGATGAGCAGTTCTTC. Protein: CASSLALAGGGDEQFF. Drawing the rest from reference TRBV7-2 and TRBJ2-1, the complete variable domain is GAGVSQSPSNKVTEKGKDVELRCDPISGHTALYWYRQSLGQGLEFLIYFQGNSAPDKSGLPSDRFSAERTGGSVSTLTIQRTQQEDSAVYLCASSLALAGGGDEQFFGPGTRLTVL.

This clone was seen just once. This chain connects TRBV27 to TRBJ2-2; D is possibly TRBD1 (5 bases). Germline values: CDR1 MNHEY, CDR2 SMNVEV (reference sequence). This CDR3 is 17 amino acids long. Deletions cut 4 bases from V and 3 bases from J, with 18 bases between. CDR3 in DNA: TGTGCCAGCAGTTCTAACGGACCCCTGGGGCACACCGGGGAGCTGTTTTTT. Translated: CASSSNGPLGHTGELFF.

This clone was seen once. The chain couples TRBV21-1 to TRBJ1-1. TRBV21-1 is termed a pseudogene. This CDR3 has 15 residues. Here the CDR3 reads CASSKPPETNTEAFF. The CDR3 region has the DNA TGTGCCAGCAGCAAACCCCCAGAGACGAACACTGAAGCTTTCTTT.

About this clone itself: Other DNA sequences from this sample encode an identical CDR3 as well. The rearrangement links TRBV7-9 to TRBJ2-7, with 8 bases fitting TRBD2. There are 14 residues in the CDR3. V dropped 3 bases and J dropped 3; count of bases not matched to a gene: 4. In germline, CDR1 is SEHNR, CDR2 FQNEAQ (reference sequence). As DNA, the CDR3 is TGTGCCAGCAGCTTCTCCACTAGCGGCTACGAGCAGTACTTC. This gives the protein CASSFSTSGYEQYF.

V gene TRBV9 combines with J gene TRBJ1-2; D not certain. Germline V gives CDR1 SGDLS, CDR2 YYNGEE. Deletions cut 0 bases from V and 4 bases from J, with 10 bases between. The CDR3 loop spans 14 amino acids. The CDR3 DNA reads as TGTGCCAGCAGCGTAGAGCCCACAAGCTATGGCTACACCTTC. Its translation is CASSVEPTSYGYTF.

The chain carries TRBV25-1 and TRBJ2-6; D unclear. V was trimmed by 6 bases and J by 0 bases, leaving 9 bases between them. The germline gives CDR1 MGHDK, CDR2 SYGVNS. The CDR3 runs to 15 residues. CDR3 sequence (DNA): TGTGCCAGCAGCGATGGGGACTCTGGGGCCAACGTCCTGACTTTC. Amino acid sequence: CASSDGDSGANVLTF.

In this sample, this clone turned up once. Other DNA sequences from this sample encode an identical CDR3 as well. The chain employs TRBV6-5 and TRBJ2-5; 9 nucleotides agree with TRBD1. Germline-derived CDR1 and CDR2 are MNHEY and SVGAGI. The CDR3 is made up of 14 amino acids. The V and J ends lost 4 bases and 5 bases, in that order; junction bases with no gene match: 5. DNA for the CDR3: TGTGCCAGCAGTTTTGGACAGGGGTGGGAGACCCAGTACTTC. This sequence encodes CASSFGQGWETQYF.

V is TRBV9 and J is TRBJ1-5, with D perhaps TRBD1 (5 bases). V was shortened by 4 bases and J by 0 bases, with 20 bases between the two germline ends. The CDR3 has 18 amino acids. CDR1 SGDLS and CDR2 YYNGEE come from the germline V gene. The CDR3, as DNA: TGTGCCAGCAGCCTCCCCGGGGGAGGGCTTTATAGCAATCAGCCCCAGCATTTT. This encodes CASSLPGGGLYSNQPQHF.

V gene TRBV6-5 combines with J gene TRBJ2-7; TRBD2 aligns across 7 bases. The CDR3 is 15 amino acids. Germline V gene sequence: CDR1 MNHEY, CDR2 SVGAGI. V gave up 5 bases and J gave up 3 bases; unmatched junction bases: 10. CDR3 coding DNA: TGTGCCAGCAGTACCTTATCGGGAGGCTACTACGAGCAGTACTTC. Protein sequence: CASSTLSGGYYEQYF.

V gene TRBV28 combines with J gene TRBJ1-1, with D perhaps matching TRBD1 (6 bases). The CDR3 is made up of 16 amino acids. V gave up 5 bases and J gave up 7 bases, with 23 bases separating them. CDR1 MDHEN and CDR2 SYDVKM come from the germline V gene. The chain's CDR3 is CASSPPGADILVEAFF. The CDR3 DNA sequence: TGTGCCAGCAGTCCCCCAGGGGCTGATATTTTAGTTGAAGCTTTCTTT. Variable domain in full (rest from reference TRBV28 and TRBJ1-1): DVKVTQSSRYLVKRTGEKVFLECVQDMDHENMFWYRQDPGLGLRLIYFSYDVKMKEKGDIPEGYSVSREKKERFSLILESASTNQTSMYLCASSPPGADILVEAFFGQGTRLTVV.

Of note for this clone: The identical CDR3 is also encoded by other nucleotide sequences in the sample. This rearrangement joins TRBV28 to TRBJ2-5; 9 nucleotides align to TRBD1. CDR3 length: 14 amino acids. The junction had 1 base not matched to a gene; V was cut back by 4 bases and J by 1 base. The germline V gene encodes CDR1 MDHEN and CDR2 SYDVKM. CDR3 protein: CASSSGQGQETQYF. Here the CDR3 DNA reads TGTGCCAGCAGTTCGGGACAGGGCCAAGAGACCCAGTACTTC.

The rearrangement joins TRBV28 to TRBJ2-7; 12 nucleotides align to TRBD2. V lost 2 bases to trimming and J lost 5 bases; unmatched junction nucleotides: 4. Germline V CDR1 and CDR2: MDHEN, SYDVKM. This CDR3 is 15 amino acids long. This CDR3 reads CASSLTASGGDEQYF. The CDR3 DNA reads TGTGCCAGCAGTTTAACGGCTAGCGGGGGGGACGAGCAGTACTTC.